This T cell receptor (beta chain) was captured in a study of blood T cell repertoires in COVID-19. Study-level information: Spain, Italy and the United States supplied samples that represented acute and convalescent COVID-19. PBMCs, B-cell-depleted T cells, or T cells provided the cDNA or gDNA that made up the material.

Authors' analysis steps: Amplification from reference gene primers served as the basis for estimated nucleated cell counts. Sequenced by immunoSEQ multiplex PCR; TCRdb stores in-frame clones only, minus some. The V and J calls and clone size come from that table; D and trimming were worked out from the DNA. The profile covers about 120,000 clones, with about 90% appearing a single time and almost 30% taken by the ten largest. Germline CDR1 and CDR2: MDHEN and SYDVKM. V gave up 5 bases and J gave up 8 bases; unmatched junction bases: 8. The CDR3 runs 13 residues. The sequence came from a woman aged 70-85 years with acute or convalescent COVID-19. The chain has TRBV28 and TRBJ2-7; 8 bases are a match to TRBD1. Sequences were obtained from peripheral blood. The CDR3: CASSPRQGQQQYF. CDR3 in DNA: TGTGCCAGCAGTCCACGACAGGGGCAACAGCAGTACTTC. Using reference TRBV28 and TRBJ2-7 for the parts outside the CDR3, the full variable domain is DVKVTQSSRYLVKRTGEKVFLECVQDMDHENMFWYRQDPGLGLRLIYFSYDVKMKEKGDIPEGYSVSREKKERFSLILESASTNQTSMYLCASSPRQGQQQYFGPGTRLTVT.